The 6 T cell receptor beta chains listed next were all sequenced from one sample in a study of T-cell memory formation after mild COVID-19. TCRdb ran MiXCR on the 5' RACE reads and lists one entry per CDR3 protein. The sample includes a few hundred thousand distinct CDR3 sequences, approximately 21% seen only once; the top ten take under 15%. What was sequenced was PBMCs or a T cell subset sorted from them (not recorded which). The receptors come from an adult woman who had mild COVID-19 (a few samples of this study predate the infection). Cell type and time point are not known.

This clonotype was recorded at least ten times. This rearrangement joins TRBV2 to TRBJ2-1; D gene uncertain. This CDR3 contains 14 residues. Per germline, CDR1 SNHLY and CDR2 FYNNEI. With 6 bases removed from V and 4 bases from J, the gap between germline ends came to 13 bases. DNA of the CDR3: TGTGCCAGCAGGCGACACCAATTTTACAATGAGCAGTTCTTC. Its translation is CASRRHQFYNEQFF. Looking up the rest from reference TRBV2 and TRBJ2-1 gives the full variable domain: EPEVTQTPSHQVTQMGQEVILRCVPISNHLYFYWYRQILGQKVEFLVSFYNNEISEKSEIFDDQFSVERPDGSNFTLKIRSTKLEDSAMYFCASRRHQFYNEQFFGPGTRLTVL.

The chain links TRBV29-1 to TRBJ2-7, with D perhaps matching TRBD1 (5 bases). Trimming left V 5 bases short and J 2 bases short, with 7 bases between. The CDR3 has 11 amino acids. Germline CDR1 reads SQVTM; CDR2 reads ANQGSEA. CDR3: CSVRGTYEQYF. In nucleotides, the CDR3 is TGCAGCGTTAGGGGCACCTACGAGCAGTACTTC.

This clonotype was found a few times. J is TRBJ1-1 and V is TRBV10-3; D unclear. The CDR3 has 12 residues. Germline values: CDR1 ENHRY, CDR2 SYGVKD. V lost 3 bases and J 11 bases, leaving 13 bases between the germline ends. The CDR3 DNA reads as TGTGCCATCAGTGATAACGGATTGTGGGCTTTCTTT. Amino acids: CAISDNGLWAFF.

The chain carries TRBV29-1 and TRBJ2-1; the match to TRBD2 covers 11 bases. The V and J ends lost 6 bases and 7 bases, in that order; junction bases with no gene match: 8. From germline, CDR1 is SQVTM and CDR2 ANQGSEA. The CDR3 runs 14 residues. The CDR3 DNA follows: TGCAGCGTCACCTCTAGCGGGAGGAAAAATGAGCAGTTCTTC. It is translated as CSVTSSGRKNEQFF.

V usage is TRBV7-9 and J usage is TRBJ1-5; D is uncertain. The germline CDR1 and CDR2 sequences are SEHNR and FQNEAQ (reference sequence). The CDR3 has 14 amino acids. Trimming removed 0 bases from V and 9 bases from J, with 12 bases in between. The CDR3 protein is CASSLAMGTTPQHF. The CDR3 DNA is TGTGCCAGCAGCTTAGCGATGGGTACAACGCCCCAGCATTTT.

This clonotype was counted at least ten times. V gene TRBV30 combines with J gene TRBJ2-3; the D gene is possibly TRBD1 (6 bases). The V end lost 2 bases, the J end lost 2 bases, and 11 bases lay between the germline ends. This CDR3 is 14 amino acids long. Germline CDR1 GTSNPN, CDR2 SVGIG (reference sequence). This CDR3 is CAWSLGQPTDTQYF. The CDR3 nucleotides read TGTGCCTGGAGTTTAGGACAGCCCACAGATACGCAGTATTTT.